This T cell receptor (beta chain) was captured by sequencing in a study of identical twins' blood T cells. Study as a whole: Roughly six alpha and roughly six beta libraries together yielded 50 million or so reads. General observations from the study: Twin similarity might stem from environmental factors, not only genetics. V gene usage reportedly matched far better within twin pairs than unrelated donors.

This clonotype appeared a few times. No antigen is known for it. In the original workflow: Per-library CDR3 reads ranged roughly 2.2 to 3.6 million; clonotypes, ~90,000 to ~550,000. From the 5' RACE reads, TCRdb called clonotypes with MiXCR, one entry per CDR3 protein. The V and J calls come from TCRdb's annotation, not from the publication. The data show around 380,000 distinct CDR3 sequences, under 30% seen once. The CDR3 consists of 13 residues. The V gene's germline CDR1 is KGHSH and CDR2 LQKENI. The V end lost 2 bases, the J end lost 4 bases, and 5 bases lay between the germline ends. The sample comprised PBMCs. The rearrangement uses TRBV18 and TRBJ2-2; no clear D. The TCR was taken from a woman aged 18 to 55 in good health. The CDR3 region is CASSPRVTGELFF. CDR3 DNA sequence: TGTGCCAGCTCACCAAGGGTCACCGGGGAGCTGTTTTTT.